These T cell receptor beta chains were read from a single sample in a study of Graves' ophthalmopathy and Graves' hyperthyroidism. TCRdb re-analysed the multiplex PCR reads in MiXCR, keeping a single row per CDR3 protein. Here the sample spans approximately 480,000 distinct CDR3 sequences, roughly an eighth being singletons. Sequencing was performed on blood. All receptors derive from a woman in her twenties or thirties with Graves' ophthalmopathy. CDR3s include the opening cysteine and the closing phenylalanine or tryptophan. Fields, in order: CDR3 protein, CDR3 DNA, D gene, J gene, clone size, V gene. A D gene is named only where the DNA matches it firmly. Rows may omit the clone size; those that give it use once, few, many or a size class.

CASSAVTGVGETQYF | TGTGCCAGCAGCGCAGTAACAGGGGTGGGCGAGACCCAGTACTTC | TRBD1 | TRBJ2-5 | . | TRBV7-9
CASSAPPDQSTGELFF | TGCGCCAGCAGCGCCCCTCCAGACCAGAGTACCGGGGAGCTGTTTTTT | . | TRBJ2-2 | many | TRBV5-1
CASSAIQGAYEQYF | TGTGCCAGCAGTGCGATTCAGGGGGCGTACGAGCAGTACTTC | TRBD1 | TRBJ2-7 | many | TRBV27
CASSRTPGGETQYF | TGTGCCAGCAGTAGGACCCCGGGGGGAGAGACCCAGTACTTC | TRBD2 | TRBJ2-5 | many | TRBV2
CASSYSIRANTEAFF | TGTGCCAGCAGTTACTCGATCAGGGCCAACACTGAAGCTTTCTTT | . | TRBJ1-1 | . | TRBV6-5
CASSPPPPGNTIYF | TGTGCCAGCAGCCCCCCCCCCCCTGGAAACACCATATATTTT | . | TRBJ1-3 | many | TRBV6-5
CSVVVGASYEQYF | TGCAGTGTAGTAGTTGGCGCGTCCTACGAGCAGTACTTC | . | TRBJ2-7 | many | TRBV20-1
CASSQQTSGGTGEQYF | TGTGCCAGCAGCCAGCAGACTAGCGGGGGAACGGGGGAGCAGTACTTC | TRBD2 | TRBJ2-7 | few | TRBV3-1
CASSLEFGSYEQYF | TGTGCCAGCAGCTTAGAATTTGGCAGCTACGAGCAGTACTTC | . | TRBJ2-7 | . | TRBV11-2
CATSDSVGSSPITDTQYF | TGTGCCACCAGTGATTCCGTGGGATCATCCCCCATCACAGATACGCAGTATTTT | . | TRBJ2-3 | many | TRBV24-1
CASTHRVNTGELFF | TGTGCCAGCACCCACAGGGTGAACACCGGGGAGCTGTTTTTT | . | TRBJ2-2 | many | TRBV7-9
CASSAGSGGTQYF | TGTGCCAGCAGTGCCGGGTCGGGGGGGACCCAGTACTTC | TRBD2 | TRBJ2-5 | many | TRBV6-4
CASSDPGAASHYGYTF | TGTGCCAGCAGTGATCCCGGGGCAGCATCCCACTATGGCTACACCTTC | . | TRBJ1-2 | once | TRBV2
CASSSRGVFPEAFF | TGTGCCAGCAGTTCGCGGGGGGTATTTCCTGAAGCTTTCTTT | . | TRBJ1-1 | many | TRBV12-3/TRBV12-4
CASSQATGSNQPQHF | TGCGCCAGCAGCCAAGCGACAGGAAGCAATCAGCCCCAGCATTTT | . | TRBJ1-5 | few | TRBV4-1
CSARVRTAMNTEAFF | TGCAGTGCTAGAGTCAGGACAGCCATGAACACTGAAGCTTTCTTT | . | TRBJ1-1 | many | TRBV20-1
CASSFVGAAQPQHF | TGTGCCAGCTCCTTCGTGGGGGCAGCACAGCCCCAGCATTTT | . | TRBJ1-5 | many | TRBV28
CASSYDRANYGHTF | TGTGCCAGCAGTTACGACAGGGCTAACTATGGCCACACCTTC | TRBD1 | TRBJ1-2 | . | TRBV11-2
CASKSGSSYNSPLHF | TGTGCCAGCAAGTCCGGGAGCTCCTATAATTCACCCCTCCACTTT | . | TRBJ1-6 | many | TRBV2
CASSQDLWRLRQTNIQYF | TGCGCCAGCAGCCAAGATTTGTGGCGCCTCCGACAGACAAACATTCAGTACTTC | . | TRBJ2-4 | many | TRBV4-1
CASTQGQLLQPQHF | TGTGCCAGCACCCAGGGACAGTTATTACAGCCCCAGCATTTT | TRBD1 | TRBJ1-5 | many | TRBV6-1
CASGSTGAHEQYF | TGTGCTAGTGGTTCAACAGGGGCCCACGAGCAGTACTTC | TRBD1 | TRBJ2-7 | many | TRBV12-5
CASSFTGAYEQYF | TGTGCCAGCAGTTTTACGGGGGCCTACGAGCAGTACTTC | . | TRBJ2-7 | many | TRBV28
CSVGKGWNTEAFF | TGCAGCGTTGGGAAGGGATGGAACACTGAAGCTTTCTTT | . | TRBJ1-1 | many | TRBV29-1
CASSTGIWAYEQYF | TGTGCCAGCAGTACAGGGATTTGGGCCTACGAGCAGTACTTC | . | TRBJ2-7 | many | TRBV6-1
CASSFPSRISHGGDYEQYF | TGTGCCAGCAGTTTTCCAAGTCGGATCTCACATGGCGGGGACTACGAGCAGTACTTC | . | TRBJ2-7 | . | TRBV28
CASSQDGQGTDQPQHF | TGCGCCAGCAGCCAAGATGGCCAGGGAACGGATCAGCCCCAGCATTTT | . | TRBJ1-5 | . | TRBV4-1
CASSYPGLARGETQYF | TGTGCCAGCAGTTACCCGGGACTAGCGAGGGGAGAGACCCAGTACTTC | TRBD2 | TRBJ2-5 | many | TRBV6-2/TRBV6-3
CASSEAGTGGFGYTF | TGTGCCAGCAGCGAAGCCGGGACAGGGGGCTTTGGCTACACCTTC | TRBD1 | TRBJ1-2 | few | TRBV11-2
CASTRAGTQYF | TGCGCCAGCACCCGAGCCGGGACCCAGTACTTC | . | TRBJ2-5 | . | TRBV5-1
CAWSPGQTNTGELFF | TGTGCCTGGAGTCCGGGACAGACGAACACCGGGGAGCTGTTTTTT | TRBD1 | TRBJ2-2 | many | TRBV30
CASGVGYGYTF | TGTGCCAGCGGGGTGGGATATGGCTACACCTTC | . | TRBJ1-2 | many | TRBV6-5
CASSLKVRVYEQYF | TGTGCCAGCAGTTTAAAGGTCAGGGTCTACGAGCAGTACTTC | . | TRBJ2-7 | many | TRBV28
CASSPAPGQVAGELFF | TGCGCCAGCAGCCCAGCACCGGGACAGGTCGCCGGGGAGCTGTTTTTT | TRBD1 | TRBJ2-2 | few | TRBV5-1
CASSRIPGLAEETQYF | TGTGCCAGCAGCCGAATCCCGGGACTAGCAGAAGAGACCCAGTACTTC | TRBD2 | TRBJ2-5 | many | TRBV2
CAGSTGRGGETEYF | TGTGCCGGATCGACAGGGAGAGGCGGAGAGACCGAGTACTTC | TRBD1 | TRBJ2-5 | . | TRBV18
CASSGLGQGIGTFF | TGTGCCAGCAGCGGACTGGGACAGGGGATCGGAACTTTCTTT | TRBD1 | TRBJ1-1 | many | TRBV6-1
CSVEQNGYTF | TGCAGCGTTGAACAGAATGGCTACACCTTC | . | TRBJ1-2 | many | TRBV29-1
CASSEALAGQVLNTEAFF | TGTGCCAGCAGTGAAGCGCTTGCGGGCCAGGTCCTAAACACTGAAGCTTTCTTT | . | TRBJ1-1 | many | TRBV2
CASSQRQGSTNTEAFF | TGTGCCAGCAGTCAGAGACAGGGAAGTACGAACACTGAAGCTTTCTTT | TRBD1 | TRBJ1-1 | many | TRBV6-1
CSARDWRAGATYGYTF | TGCAGTGCTAGAGATTGGCGTGCAGGGGCGACTTATGGCTACACCTTC | . | TRBJ1-2 | many | TRBV20-1
CATRDRGRNTEAFF | TGTGCCACCAGGGACAGGGGAAGGAACACTGAAGCTTTCTTT | TRBD1 | TRBJ1-1 | . | TRBV24-1
CASSPEDSSGNTIYF | TGTGCCAGCTCACCGGAGGACAGCTCTGGAAACACCATATATTTT | . | TRBJ1-3 | few | TRBV18
CSGTSGGAMNEQYF | TGCAGTGGGACTAGCGGGGGGGCCATGAACGAGCAGTACTTC | TRBD2 | TRBJ2-7 | few | TRBV20-1
CASSEGRGSPLHF | TGTGCCAGCAGTGAGGGGAGAGGGTCACCCCTCCACTTT | . | TRBJ1-6 | many | TRBV6-1
CASSQTFNQPQHF | TGTGCCAGCAGCCAAACCTTTAATCAGCCCCAGCATTTT | . | TRBJ1-5 | many | TRBV7-8